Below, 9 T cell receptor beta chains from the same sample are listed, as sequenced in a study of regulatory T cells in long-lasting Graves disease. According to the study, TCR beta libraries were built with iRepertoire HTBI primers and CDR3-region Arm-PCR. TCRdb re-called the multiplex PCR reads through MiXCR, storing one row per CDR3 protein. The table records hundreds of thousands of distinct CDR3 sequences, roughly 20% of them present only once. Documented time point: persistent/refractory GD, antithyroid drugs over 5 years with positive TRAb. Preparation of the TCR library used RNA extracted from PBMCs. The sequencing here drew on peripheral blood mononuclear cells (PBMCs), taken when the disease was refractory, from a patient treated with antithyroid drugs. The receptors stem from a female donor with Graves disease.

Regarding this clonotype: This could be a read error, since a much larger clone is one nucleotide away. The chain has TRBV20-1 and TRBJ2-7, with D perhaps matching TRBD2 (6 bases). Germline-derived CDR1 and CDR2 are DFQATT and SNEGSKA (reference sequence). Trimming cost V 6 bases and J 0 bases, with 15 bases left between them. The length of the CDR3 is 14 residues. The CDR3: CSARRELRSYEQYF. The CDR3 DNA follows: TGCAGTGCCCGACGGGAGCTCCGCTCCTACGAGCAGTACTTC.

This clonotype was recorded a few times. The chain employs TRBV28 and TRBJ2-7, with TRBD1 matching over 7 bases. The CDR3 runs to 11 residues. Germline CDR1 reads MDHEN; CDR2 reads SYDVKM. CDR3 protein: CGIGTAYEQYF. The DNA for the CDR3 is TGTGGGATAGGGACAGCATACGAGCAGTACTTC.

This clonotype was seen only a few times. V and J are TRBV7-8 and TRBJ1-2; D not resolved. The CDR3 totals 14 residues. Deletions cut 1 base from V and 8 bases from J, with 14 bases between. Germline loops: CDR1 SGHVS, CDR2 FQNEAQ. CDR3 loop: CASSLGVPTEGYTF. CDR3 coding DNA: TGTGCCAGCAGCTTAGGAGTACCTACGGAGGGCTACACCTTC.

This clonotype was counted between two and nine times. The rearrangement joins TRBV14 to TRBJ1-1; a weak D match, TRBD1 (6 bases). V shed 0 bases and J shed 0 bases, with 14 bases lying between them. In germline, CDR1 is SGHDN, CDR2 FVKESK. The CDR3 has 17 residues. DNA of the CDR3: TGTGCCAGCAGCCAAGATCTCGGGGGGCTGGTGAACACTGAAGCTTTCTTT. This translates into CASSQDLGGLVNTEAFF.

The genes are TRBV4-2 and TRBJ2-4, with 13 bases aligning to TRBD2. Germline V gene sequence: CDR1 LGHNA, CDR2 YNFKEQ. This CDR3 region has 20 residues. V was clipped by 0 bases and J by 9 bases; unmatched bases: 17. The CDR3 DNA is TGTGCCAGCAGCCAAGAAGATACGGGACTAGCGGGAAGTCAGTACAGCATTCAGTACTTC. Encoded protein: CASSQEDTGLAGSQYSIQYF.

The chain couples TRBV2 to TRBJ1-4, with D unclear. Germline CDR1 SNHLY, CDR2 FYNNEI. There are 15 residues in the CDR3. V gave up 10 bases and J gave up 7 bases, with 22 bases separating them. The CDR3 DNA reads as TGTGCCAACATACGGAGGGCCCTTCGGAGTGAAAAACTGTTTTTT. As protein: CANIRRALRSEKLFF.

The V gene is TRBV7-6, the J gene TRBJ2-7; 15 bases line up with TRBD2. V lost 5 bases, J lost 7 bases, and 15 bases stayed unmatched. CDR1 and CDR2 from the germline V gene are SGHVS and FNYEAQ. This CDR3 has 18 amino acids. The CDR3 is CASSLGLAGGPPIREQYF. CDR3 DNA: TGTGCCAGCAGCCTCGGACTAGCGGGAGGGCCACCCATAAGAGAGCAGTACTTC.

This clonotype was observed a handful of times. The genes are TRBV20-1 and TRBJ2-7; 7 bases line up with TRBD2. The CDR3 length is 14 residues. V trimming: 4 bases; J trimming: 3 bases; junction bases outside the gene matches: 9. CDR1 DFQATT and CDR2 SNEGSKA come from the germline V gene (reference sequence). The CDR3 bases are TGCAGTGCTAATGGGCTAGCGGAGTACTACGAGCAGTACTTC. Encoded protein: CSANGLAEYYEQYF.

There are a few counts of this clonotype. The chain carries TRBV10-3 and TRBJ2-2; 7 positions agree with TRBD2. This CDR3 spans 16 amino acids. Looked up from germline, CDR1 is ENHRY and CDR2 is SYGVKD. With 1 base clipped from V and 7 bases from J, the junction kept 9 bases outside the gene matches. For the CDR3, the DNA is TGTGCCATCAGTGAGTTCGGAGCGGGATCCTACGGGGAGCTGTTTTTT. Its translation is CAISEFGAGSYGELFF.